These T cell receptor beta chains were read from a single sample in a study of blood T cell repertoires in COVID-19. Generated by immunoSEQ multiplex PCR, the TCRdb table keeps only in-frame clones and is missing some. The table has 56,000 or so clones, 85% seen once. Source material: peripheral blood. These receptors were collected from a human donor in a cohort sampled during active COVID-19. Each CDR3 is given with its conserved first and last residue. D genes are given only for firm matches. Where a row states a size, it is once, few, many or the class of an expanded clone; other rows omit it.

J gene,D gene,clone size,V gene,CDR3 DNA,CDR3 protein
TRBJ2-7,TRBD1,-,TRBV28,TGTGCCAGCGGACAGGGGGCCTACGAGCAGTACTTC,CASGQGAYEQYF
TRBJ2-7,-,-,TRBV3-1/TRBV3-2,TGTGCCAGCAGCCAAGAGGGCGTTAACTACGAGCAGTACTTC,CASSQEGVNYEQYF
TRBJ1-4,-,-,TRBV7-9,TGTGCTGGGGGAGGAGACCCCGCCCGGCATGAAAAACTGTTTTTT,CAGGGDPARHEKLFF
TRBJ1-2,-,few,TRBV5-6,TGTGCCAGCAGCTTTGAAGCTAAAGCCTATGGCTACACCTTC,CASSFEAKAYGYTF
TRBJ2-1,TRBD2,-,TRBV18,TGTGCCAGCTCCGCGGGACTAGCGGGAGTAGTAAATGAGCAGTTCTTC,CASSAGLAGVVNEQFF
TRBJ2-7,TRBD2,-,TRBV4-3,TGCGCCAGCAGCCAAGAAGTCTCACTAGCGGGAGACTTGAGGGGATACGAGCAGTACTTC,CASSQEVSLAGDLRGYEQYF
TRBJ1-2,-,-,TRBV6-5,TGTGCCAGCACCACAGCTTTAGCTAACTATGGCTACACCTTC,CASTTALANYGYTF
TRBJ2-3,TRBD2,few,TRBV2,TGTGCCAGCAGTGTAGAGGGAGGGATGGTAAGCACAGATACGCAGTATTTT,CASSVEGGMVSTDTQYF
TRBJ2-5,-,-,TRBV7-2,TGTGCCAGCAGCGACAGGAACAAAGAGACCCAGTACTTC,CASSDRNKETQYF
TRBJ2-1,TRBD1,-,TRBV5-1,TGCGCCAGCAGCTCACAGGGGGGATCCAATGAGCAGTTCTTC,CASSSQGGSNEQFF
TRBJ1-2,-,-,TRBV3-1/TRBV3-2,TGTGCCAGCAGCCAAGACGAGAGGGATAGCACCTTC,CASSQDERDSTF
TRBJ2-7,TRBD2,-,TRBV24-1,TGTGCCACCAGTGATAGGGGACTAGCCAACGAGCAGTACTTC,CATSDRGLANEQYF
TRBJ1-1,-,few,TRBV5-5,TGTGCCAGCAGCCCGCGGGGTTTGGGCACTGAAGCTTTCTTT,CASSPRGLGTEAFF
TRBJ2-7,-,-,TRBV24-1,TGTGCCACCAGTGATCTAGGCGAGCAGTACTTC,CATSDLGEQYF
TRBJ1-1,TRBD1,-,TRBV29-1,TGCAGCGCCCATGGCACAGGGGGGATGAACACTGAAGCTTTCTTT,CSAHGTGGMNTEAFF
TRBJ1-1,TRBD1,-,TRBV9,TGTGCCAGCAGCGTAGTCGGGACAGGGCGGACTGAAGCTTTCTTT,CASSVVGTGRTEAFF
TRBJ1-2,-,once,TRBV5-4,TGTGCCAGCAGGCCACTGCCTCTTTTTGATGGCTACACCTTC,CASRPLPLFDGYTF
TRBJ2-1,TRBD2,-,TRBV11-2,TGTGCCAGCAGCTTCGAAGCGGGGGGATACAATGAGCAGTTCTTC,CASSFEAGGYNEQFF
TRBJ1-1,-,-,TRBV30,TGTGCCGGGGGGAGGGCTAACACTGAAGCTTTCTTT,CAGGRANTEAFF
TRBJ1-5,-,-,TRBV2,TGTGCCAGCAGTGGGGCCCAACAGCCCCAGCATTTT,CASSGAQQPQHF
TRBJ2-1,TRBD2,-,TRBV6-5,TGTGCCAGCCGAATAGCGGGAGGGCCCCACAATGAGCAGTTCTTC,CASRIAGGPHNEQFF
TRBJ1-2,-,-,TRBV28,TGTGCCAGCAGTTTATCAGCGCACTATGGCTACACCTTC,CASSLSAHYGYTF
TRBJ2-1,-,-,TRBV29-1,TGCAGCGTTGAAAAACGAGGGGGGCAGTTCTTC,CSVEKRGGQFF
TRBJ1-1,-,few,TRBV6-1,TGTGCCAGCAGTGAATCGTCGAACACTGAAGCTTTCTTT,CASSESSNTEAFF
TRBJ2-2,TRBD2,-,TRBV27,TGTGCCAGCAGTTCCCAAGCGGGATCGAACACCGGGGAGCTGTTTTTT,CASSSQAGSNTGELFF
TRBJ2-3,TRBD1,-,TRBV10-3,TGTGCCATCAGTCGGACAGGGGATAGGACAGATACGCAGTATTTT,CAISRTGDRTDTQYF
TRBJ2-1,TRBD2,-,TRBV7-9,TGTGCCAGCAGCTCCTCCGGGAGGCTAGCGGACTCCTACAATGAGCAGTTCTTC,CASSSSGRLADSYNEQFF
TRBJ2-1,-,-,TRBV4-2,TGTGCCAGTATAGCTACCCCCGATGTTGGAAATGAGCAGTTCTTC,CASIATPDVGNEQFF
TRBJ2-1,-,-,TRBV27,TGTGCCAGCAAGACCGGGAGCTCCTACAATGAGCAGTTCTTC,CASKTGSSYNEQFF
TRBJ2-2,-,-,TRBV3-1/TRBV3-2,TGTGCCAGCAGCCAACTGAGACAGGCCACCGGGGAGCTGTTTTTT,CASSQLRQATGELFF
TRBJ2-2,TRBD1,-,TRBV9,TGTGCCAGCAGCCCAAGACAGGGGGCGATCGGGGAGCTGTTTTTT,CASSPRQGAIGELFF
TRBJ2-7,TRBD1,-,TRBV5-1,TGCGCCAGCAATTCCCGGGACAGGGCCTCCTACGAGCAGTACTTC,CASNSRDRASYEQYF
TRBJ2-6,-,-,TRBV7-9,TGTGCCAGCAGCTTACGGGGTGCTGGGGCCAACGTCCTGACTTTC,CASSLRGAGANVLTF
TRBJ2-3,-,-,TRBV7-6,TGTGCCAGCAGCTTATTTAAGCCCGGGGTAGCAGATACGCAGTATTTT,CASSLFKPGVADTQYF
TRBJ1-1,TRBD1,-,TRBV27,TGTGCCAGCAGTTTACTCGGGACAGGGGCTGAAGCTTTCTTT,CASSLLGTGAEAFF
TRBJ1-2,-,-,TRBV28,TGTGCCAGCACCCTTACAGGGTTTGATGGCTACACCTTC,CASTLTGFDGYTF
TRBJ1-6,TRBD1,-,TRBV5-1,TGCGCCAGCCAGGTCGGTGACAGGGGCTGGGGGCCCCTCCACTTT,CASQVGDRGWGPLHF
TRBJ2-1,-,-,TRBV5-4,TGTGCCAGCAGGAGCACGACAGTAGGTGGGTCGAATGAGCAGTTCTTC,CASRSTTVGGSNEQFF
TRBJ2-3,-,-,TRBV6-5,TGTGCCAGCGGGGGCTTCACAGATACGCAGTATTTT,CASGGFTDTQYF
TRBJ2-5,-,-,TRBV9,TGTGCCAGCAGCGCATCACCGGGACTGGAACAAGAGACCCAGTACTTC,CASSASPGLEQETQYF
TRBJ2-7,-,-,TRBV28,TGTGCCAGCAGTTTTACAGGGCAGGCCTACGAGCAGTACTTC,CASSFTGQAYEQYF
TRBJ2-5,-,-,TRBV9,TGTGCCAGCAGCGTAGGACTGCAAGAGACCCAGTACTTC,CASSVGLQETQYF
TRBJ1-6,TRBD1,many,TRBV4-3,TGCGCCAGCAGCCAAGATTACAGGGGGTTAGGCTCACCCCTCCACTTT,CASSQDYRGLGSPLHF
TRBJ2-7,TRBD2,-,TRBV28,TGTGCCAGCAGTTTATCAACTAGCGGGAGCCCCTGGGGTTACGAGCAGTACTTC,CASSLSTSGSPWGYEQYF
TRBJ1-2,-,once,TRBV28,TGTGCCAGCAGATTCCCTTCGGGCCCAGGGAACTATGGCTACACCTTC,CASRFPSGPGNYGYTF